These 27 T cell receptor beta chains were all obtained from the same sample, sequenced in a study of identical twins. TCRdb recomputed calls from the 5' RACE reads with MiXCR, one row per CDR3 protein. Seen here are about 720,000 distinct CDR3 sequences, around 8.3% observed once, and the top ten hold 0.75% to 1%. These data were likewise used in another study, on yellow fever vaccine responses in identical twins.

Sequencing was done on a sample of PBMCs. All receptors derive from a woman between 18 and 30 years old in good health.

The table lists this clonotype with a few counts. This chain uses TRBV20-1 with TRBJ2-7, with unresolved D. Germline CDR1 reads DFQATT; CDR2 reads SNEGSKA (reference sequence). Trimming pared 2 bases from V and 0 bases from J, leaving 8 bases between. The CDR3 totals 13 residues. CDR3 nucleotide sequence: TGCAGTGCTAGAACGATGAGCTCCTACGAGCAGTACTTC. The encoded protein is CSARTMSSYEQYF.

This sequence joins TRBV4-2 and TRBJ2-3, with TRBD2 identical over 16 bases. Germline V CDR1 and CDR2: LGHNA, YNFKEQ. V trimming: 6 bases; J trimming: 2 bases; junction bases outside the gene matches: 8. The CDR3 loop spans 18 amino acids. CDR3 bases: TGTGCCAGCAGATTCGGGACTAGCGGGAGGGCCGACACAGATACGCAGTATTTT. Translating it yields CASRFGTSGRADTDTQYF.

V is TRBV5-1 and J is TRBJ2-7; TRBD2 aligns across 10 bases. CDR1 and CDR2 from the germline V gene are SGHRS and YFSETQ. This CDR3 region has 18 residues. V shed 0 bases, J shed 0 bases, and the junction held 9 bases outside the gene matches. The CDR3 DNA reads TGCGCCAGCAGCTTGGCGACTAGCGGGCCCAGGAGCTCCTACGAGCAGTACTTC. Translating it yields CASSLATSGPRSSYEQYF.

The table lists this clonotype with a few counts. The V and J genes are TRBV21-1 and TRBJ2-7; the table's D call, TRBD1, was not checked against the DNA. TRBV21-1 is labeled a pseudogene. This CDR3 comprises 16 residues. The chain's CDR3 is CASSKGPGQGVCEQYF. The CDR3 DNA reads TGTGCCAGCAGCAAAGGACCGGGACAGGGCGTATGCGAGCAGTACTTC.

The CDR3 DNA reads TGTGCCAGCAGTAGAACTTACGACCGCTACGAGCAGTACTTC. Its translation is CASSRTYDRYEQYF. The chain recombines TRBV6-1 with TRBJ2-7; D ambiguous. Deletions cut 5 bases from V and 3 bases from J, with 14 bases between. Germline V lookup: CDR1 MNHNS, CDR2 SASEGT. The CDR3 runs 14 residues.

The V and J genes are TRBV30 and TRBJ2-1; D uncertain. The CDR3 loop spans 15 amino acids. CDR1 and CDR2 (germline): GTSNPN, SVGIG (reference sequence). V gave up 1 base and J gave up 6 bases, with 16 bases separating them. CDR3 loop: CAWSAPATLGNEQFF. The CDR3 DNA follows: TGTGCCTGGAGTGCCCCAGCGACCTTGGGCAATGAGCAGTTCTTC.

This clonotype was counted only a few times. V gene TRBV7-2 combines with J gene TRBJ1-1, with D hard to call. CDR1 and CDR2 (germline): SGHTA, FQGNSA. The CDR3 contains 15 residues. Trimming pared 6 bases from V and 7 bases from J, leaving 21 bases between. The CDR3 DNA reads TGTGCCAGCAGAGGCCCCCCTCCGGCCGGGCATGAAGCTTTCTTT. This sequence encodes CASRGPPPAGHEAFF.

This clonotype was picked up many times. This chain uses TRBV3-1 with TRBJ1-2; no clear D gene. Germline V gene sequence: CDR1 LGHDT, CDR2 YNNKEL (reference sequence). V was pared by 2 bases and J by 6 bases, with 16 bases between. The CDR3 contains 15 residues. CDR3 protein: CASSQPDGGINGYTF. Written as DNA, the CDR3 is TGTGCCAGCAGCCAACCCGACGGAGGGATAAATGGCTACACCTTC.

In this sample, this clonotype turned up a few times. The chain couples TRBV12-3 or TRBV12-4 to TRBJ2-3, with 7 bases that match TRBD2. This CDR3 spans 18 amino acids. The V and J ends lost 0 bases and 0 bases, in that order; junction bases with no gene match: 9. The CDR3 DNA reads as TGTGCCAGCAGTTTAGCTACGACTAGCCCCCCGAGCACAGATACGCAGTATTTT. Its protein is CASSLATTSPPSTDTQYF.

This clonotype showed up many times. The gene calls are TRBV5-1 and TRBJ2-2; weak D call: TRBD2 (6 bases). CDR1 and CDR2 (germline): SGHRS, YFSETQ. Trimming took 0 bases from V and 4 from J, leaving 10 bases between them. The CDR3 runs 15 residues. CDR3 protein: CASSLAEGSTGELFF. CDR3 bases: TGCGCCAGCAGCTTGGCGGAGGGATCCACCGGGGAGCTGTTTTTT.

This clonotype occurred many times. The gene calls are TRBV6-5 and TRBJ1-1; the match to TRBD1 covers 7 bases. V lost 4 bases to trimming and J lost 1 base; unmatched junction nucleotides: 6. Germline V gene data show CDR1 as MNHEY and CDR2 as SVGAGI. The CDR3 has 15 residues. In DNA form, the CDR3 reads TGTGCCAGCAGTTCCGTCGACAGGGCGAACACTGAAGCTTTCTTT. This sequence encodes CASSSVDRANTEAFF.

V is TRBV25-1 and J is TRBJ2-1; D not certain. The CDR3 is 12 residues long. V dropped 5 bases and J dropped 6 bases, with 8 bases sitting between them. Germline V gene sequence: CDR1 MGHDK, CDR2 SYGVNS. CDR3 region: CASSHGANEQFF. DNA of the CDR3: TGTGCCAGCAGTCATGGTGCCAATGAGCAGTTCTTC.

This chain connects TRBV27 to TRBJ2-3, with no clear D. The V gene lost 2 bases and the J gene lost 7 bases, with 10 bases spanning the gap. The germline gives CDR1 MNHEY, CDR2 SMNVEV (reference sequence). The CDR3 spans 13 residues. The CDR3 here is CASSLKFAYTQYF. Written as DNA, the CDR3 is TGTGCCAGCAGTTTAAAATTTGCCTATACGCAGTATTTT.

J is TRBJ2-3 and V is TRBV12-3 or TRBV12-4; D remains ambiguous. The CDR3 consists of 16 residues. With 1 base removed from V and 1 base from J, the gap between germline ends came to 12 bases. CDR3 in amino acids: CASSLVVGSGTDTQYF. CDR3 sequence (DNA): TGTGCCAGCAGTTTAGTTGTGGGATCGGGCACAGATACGCAGTATTTT.

There are a few counts of this clonotype. The V and J genes are TRBV6-2 or TRBV6-3 and TRBJ2-7; D uncertain. The CDR3 extends over 13 amino acids. CDR1 is MNHEY and CDR2 is SVGEGT in the germline V gene. Trimming removed 2 bases at V and 0 bases at J, with 5 bases between. CDR3 in amino acids: CASSYAFSYEQYF. The CDR3 nucleotides read TGTGCCAGCAGTTACGCATTCTCCTACGAGCAGTACTTC.

The chain is built from TRBV20-1 and TRBJ2-7, with TRBD2 identical over 7 bases. With V trimmed by 1 base and J by 2 bases, 8 bases remained unmatched. Germline V gene sequence: CDR1 DFQATT, CDR2 SNEGSKA (reference sequence). CDR3 length equals 15 residues. CDR3 DNA sequence: TGCAGTGCTAGAGGGCCGGGACTACCAGCCTACGAGCAGTACTTC. Translation: CSARGPGLPAYEQYF.

This clonotype was seen repeatedly, ten times or more. This chain connects TRBV29-1 to TRBJ2-1; D possibly corresponds to TRBD2 (5 bases). Germline values: CDR1 SQVTM, CDR2 ANQGSEA. The V gene lost 6 bases and the J gene lost 3 bases, with 6 bases spanning the gap. The CDR3 extends over 11 amino acids. The CDR3 is CSVGLYNEQFF. The CDR3 coding sequence is TGCAGCGTAGGACTCTACAATGAGCAGTTCTTC.

This clonotype was seen a few times. This chain joins TRBV27 and TRBJ1-6, with D possibly being TRBD1 (6 bases). Trimming took 4 bases from V and 7 from J, leaving 17 bases between them. The CDR3 sequence is 16 residues long. Per germline, CDR1 MNHEY and CDR2 SMNVEV (reference sequence). CDR3 DNA sequence: TGTGCCAGCAGTTCAGGGGCGAACCTATCAAATTCACCCCTCCACTTT. Protein: CASSSGANLSNSPLHF.

This clonotype has just a few counts. The chain employs TRBV4-3 and TRBJ2-5; no firm D call. Between the trimmed V and J ends, which lost 0 bases and 3 bases, there was a span of 5 bases. There are 13 residues in the CDR3. CDR1 is LGHNA and CDR2 is YSLEER in the germline V gene. CDR3 in DNA: TGCGCCAGCAGCCAAGATGGGAAAGAGACCCAGTACTTC. Translation gives CASSQDGKETQYF.

This clonotype was seen more than once but under ten times. The genes are TRBV30 and TRBJ2-2, with 7 positions matching TRBD2. CDR1 and CDR2 (germline): GTSNPN, SVGIG (reference sequence). The junction had 16 bases not matched to a gene; V was cut back by 2 bases and J by 4 bases. This CDR3 is 18 amino acids long. The CDR3 region is CAWSSSGRTLRGTGELFF. The CDR3 DNA reads as TGTGCCTGGAGTTCCTCCGGGAGGACCCTAAGAGGCACCGGGGAGCTGTTTTTT.

This clonotype was observed a few times. The chain couples TRBV7-2 to TRBJ2-5, with D possibly called TRBD1 or TRBD2 (5 bases each). The CDR3 sequence is 13 residues long. Germline V gives CDR1 SGHTA, CDR2 FQGNSA. The ends were cut back, 6 bases at V and 2 bases at J, with 10 bases in the middle. CDR3 nucleotides: TGTGCCAGCAGTTGGGACCAACAAGAGACCCAGTACTTC. Translating gives CASSWDQQETQYF.

V usage is TRBV5-1 and J usage is TRBJ2-3; 8 nucleotides agree with TRBD1. CDR1 SGHRS and CDR2 YFSETQ come from the germline V gene. The trim removed 4 bases at V and 0 bases at J, leaving 7 bases unmatched. There are 16 residues in the CDR3. The CDR3 nucleotides read TGCGCCAGCAGCGTACAGGGGGGCCCTAGCACAGATACGCAGTATTTT. It codes for CASSVQGGPSTDTQYF.

The CDR3 coding sequence is TGTGCCAGCAGCCAAGTCGGGAACACCGGGGAGCTGTTTTTT. Its translation is CASSQVGNTGELFF. The chain is built from TRBV3-1 and TRBJ2-2, with D unclear. V was shortened by 1 base and J by 1 base, with 4 bases between the two germline ends. Germline loops: CDR1 LGHDT, CDR2 YNNKEL (reference sequence). The CDR3 sequence is 14 residues long.

This clonotype was seen more than once but under ten times. This chain connects TRBV20-1 to TRBJ2-5, with 8 bases aligning to TRBD2. The germline CDR1 and CDR2 sequences are DFQATT and SNEGSKA (reference sequence). CDR3 length: 14 amino acids. J lost 5 bases, V lost 2 bases, and 7 bases had no gene match. The CDR3 protein is CSARMAGGQETQYF. The CDR3 coding sequence is TGCAGTGCTAGAATGGCGGGGGGCCAGGAGACCCAGTACTTC.

In its sample, this clonotype was seen many times. This chain joins TRBV11-2 and TRBJ2-3, with 9 bases aligning to TRBD2. This CDR3 contains 15 residues. The germline CDR1 and CDR2 sequences are SGHAT and FQNNGV. V was pared by 3 bases and J by 4 bases, with 5 bases of the junction left unmatched. The CDR3 coding sequence is TGTGCCAGCAGCTTCAGGACTAGCGTTGCAGATACGCAGTATTTT. Protein product: CASSFRTSVADTQYF.

V is TRBV29-1 and J is TRBJ1-1, with a possible D match to TRBD1 (5 bases). V lost 4 bases and J 7 bases, leaving 7 bases between the germline ends. CDR1 and CDR2 (germline): SQVTM, ANQGSEA. This CDR3 has 10 residues. The CDR3 bases are TGCAGCGTTGTAGGGGTTGAAGCTTTCTTT. Amino acid sequence: CSVVGVEAFF.

Only a few counts were recorded for this clonotype. The chain joins TRBV6-5 to TRBJ1-4, with 7 bases matching TRBD1. Trimming at V came to 4 bases and at J to 4 bases, leaving 3 bases not matched to a gene. The CDR3 has 14 amino acids. From germline, CDR1 is MNHEY and CDR2 SVGAGI. The CDR3 region is CASSSDRFNEKLFF. DNA for the CDR3: TGTGCCAGCAGTTCGGACAGGTTTAATGAAAAACTGTTTTTT.